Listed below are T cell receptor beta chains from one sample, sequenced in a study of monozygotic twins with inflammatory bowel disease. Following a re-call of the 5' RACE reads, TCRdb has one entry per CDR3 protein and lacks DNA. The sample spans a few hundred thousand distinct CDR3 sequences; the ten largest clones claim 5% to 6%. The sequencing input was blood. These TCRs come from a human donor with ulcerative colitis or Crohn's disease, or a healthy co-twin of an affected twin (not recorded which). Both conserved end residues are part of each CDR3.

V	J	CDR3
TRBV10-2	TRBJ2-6	CASSPQGVKLTGANVLTF
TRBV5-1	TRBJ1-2	CASSLDVSPYGYTF
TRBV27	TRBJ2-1	CASSEGSPTYNEQFF
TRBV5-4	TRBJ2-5	CASSLWGGETQYF
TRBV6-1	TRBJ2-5	CASRLGYLQETQYF
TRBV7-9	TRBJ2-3	CALPSGSSTDTQYF
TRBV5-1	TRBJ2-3	CASSPRRGTGWTDTQYF
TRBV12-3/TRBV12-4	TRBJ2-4	CASSFIAAKNIQYF
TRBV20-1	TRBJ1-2	CSAREATGWGYTF
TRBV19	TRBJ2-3	CASKETGPTDTQYF
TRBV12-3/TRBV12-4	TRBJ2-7	CASSRGQSTYEQYF
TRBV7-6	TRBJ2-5	CASSLSWRSQETQYF
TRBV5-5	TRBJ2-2	CASSLVSRTRTNTGELFF
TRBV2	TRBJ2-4	CASSDPGQAYVGNIQYF
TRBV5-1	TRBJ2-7	CASNPSGNTYEQYF
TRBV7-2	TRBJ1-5	CASSFWVDNQPQHF
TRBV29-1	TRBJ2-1	CSVGRLQGNEQFF
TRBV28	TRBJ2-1	CASSFAYSHNEQFF
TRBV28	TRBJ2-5	CASSYRDNQETQYF
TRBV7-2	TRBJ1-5	CASSIGQGVPNQPQHF
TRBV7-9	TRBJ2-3	CASSLVGLANTDTQYF
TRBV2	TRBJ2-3	CASSEDLSTDTQYF
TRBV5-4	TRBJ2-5	CASSVPQGGETQYF
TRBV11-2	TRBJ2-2	CASSLVGGSPLNTGELFF
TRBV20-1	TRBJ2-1	CSATPASEQFF
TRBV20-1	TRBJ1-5	CSARGARDRAQHF
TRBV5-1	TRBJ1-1	CASSFGVGTEAFF
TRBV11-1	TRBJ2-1	CASSTRREQFF
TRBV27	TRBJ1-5	CASSRGVGQPQHF
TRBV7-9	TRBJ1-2	CASSSRTGGDYGYTF
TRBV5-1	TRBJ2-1	CASSKGQGLYNEQFF